The T cell receptor beta chain under discussion was sequenced for a study of shared clonotypes between healthy human individuals. At the level of the study: Samples came from a couple of female and a few male donors aged 18 to 49.

This table comes from immunoSEQ multiplex PCR, and its TCRdb copy is limited to in-frame clones, with some not included. This sample has millions of clones; 85% to 95% occur once, and the top ten carry 0.13%. With V trimmed by 6 bases and J by 4 bases, 11 bases remained unmatched. This CDR3 region has 15 residues. The germline gives CDR1 MNHNS, CDR2 SASEGT. Sequencing used naive CD4+ T cells sorted from blood. Subset defined: CD45RA+ positively selected. The chain couples TRBV6-1 to TRBJ1-2, with TRBD1 identical over 7 bases. This sequence was found in a man aged 18 to 35 in good health. CDR3 bases: TGTGCCAGCAGCGGGGATACTGGACAGGCCTATGGCTACACCTTC. Protein sequence: CASSGDTGQAYGYTF.